These T cell receptor beta chains were read from a single sample in a study of blood T cells in healthy people across ages. TCRdb itself ran the 5' RACE reads through MiXCR, one entry per CDR3 protein. The sample has some 700,000 distinct CDR3 sequences, around 46% seen once. The sequenced sample consisted of blood. Receptor source: a woman aged 55-70 years in good health. CDR3s leave out the opening cysteine and the closing phenylalanine or tryptophan.

V gene	J gene	CDR3 protein
TRBV5-1	TRBJ2-1	ASSSTSGINEQF
TRBV6-2/TRBV6-3	TRBJ1-1	ASSERGTEAF
TRBV25-1	TRBJ2-5	ASSVTDRGPYDEQY
TRBV7-2	TRBJ2-7	ASSLTGGASYEQY
TRBV27	TRBJ1-1	ASSLNGQGTEAF
TRBV5-6	TRBJ2-7	ASSLGRGKPY
TRBV7-2	TRBJ2-3	ASSSRGDMSIDTQY
TRBV10-3	TRBJ2-3	AISEAPTSGGSQY
TRBV15	-	ATSRAATGGGYEQY
TRBV4-2	TRBJ2-3	ASSLPGTSGGGSTDTQY
TRBV30	TRBJ1-1	AWGTGGGKTEAF
TRBV2	TRBJ1-6	ASSDGNSPLH
TRBV28	TRBJ1-3	ASSFVHSSGNTIY
TRBV7-9	TRBJ2-1	AGTSGRAPQNEQF
TRBV20-1	TRBJ2-5	SASTGGAETQY
TRBV6-5	TRBJ2-7	ASTSGSGPYNEQY
TRBV7-3	TRBJ2-1	ASSLNPAGPRYYNEQF
TRBV5-5	TRBJ1-1	ASSHNILEGGMNTEAF
TRBV20-1	TRBJ2-2	SASPLNQANTGELF
TRBV20-1	TRBJ2-5	SAREIARQETQY
TRBV6-2/TRBV6-3	TRBJ1-2	ASSPRTGHYGYT
TRBV4-3	TRBJ2-1	ASSQDPGLYNEQF
TRBV11-2	TRBJ2-1	ASSTGQHNEQF
TRBV4-2	TRBJ2-2	ASSQVRGLVGTGELF
TRBV25-1	TRBJ2-1	ASSSTGISGNQF
TRBV7-9	TRBJ1-4	ASSLTFEKLF
TRBV28	TRBJ2-7	ASSRGALSSYEQY
TRBV5-5	TRBJ2-5	ASSLGTETQY
TRBV20-1	TRBJ1-5	SAMTGEYQPQH
TRBV6-5	TRBJ2-7	ASSSILTGTLAEQY
TRBV10-3	TRBJ2-3	AISIGQSTDTQY
TRBV4-3	TRBJ1-4	ASSQDRDWVDEKLF
TRBV4-3	TRBJ1-4	ASSQEAGPSEKLF
TRBV3-1	TRBJ2-5	ASSQGYPTSGTQETQY
TRBV18	TRBJ2-7	ASSPREYEQY
TRBV4-1	TRBJ2-3	VSSQENSGLSILTDTQY
TRBV20-1	TRBJ2-3	SARGVAGGTQY
TRBV10-3	TRBJ1-5	AISESSAGGNQPQH
TRBV5-1	TRBJ2-7	ASSLGPGQDHEQY
TRBV15	TRBJ2-1	ATSRVLGTGVSYNEQF
TRBV10-2	TRBJ2-3	ASSGDPFTDTQY
TRBV4-2	TRBJ1-6	ASSQEGHGGSNSPLH
TRBV12-3/TRBV12-4	TRBJ1-2	ASSLAGQGKAGYT
TRBV7-9	TRBJ2-3	ASSFSGSGRGDTQY
TRBV4-2	TRBJ2-7	ASSQAGGWGSYEQY
TRBV20-1	TRBJ2-5	SATTGKETQY
TRBV27	TRBJ2-1	ASSAFPIPGSHEQF
TRBV29-1	TRBJ2-7	SVVGQGLKEQY
TRBV19	TRBJ2-3	ASSMGLAGAVDTQY
TRBV7-2	TRBJ2-4	ASSPDRGGNIQY
TRBV6-5	TRBJ1-2	ASSPSHRASYGYT
TRBV20-1	TRBJ2-4	SARGQDRVAKNIQY
TRBV6-2/TRBV6-3	TRBJ2-1	ASSYGGRATYNEQF
TRBV6-5	TRBJ2-1	ASSYSMTSGGPYNEQF
TRBV29-1	TRBJ1-5	SVLLHREGQPQH
TRBV12-3/TRBV12-4	TRBJ2-5	ASTMRSQETQY
TRBV5-1	TRBJ1-2	ASSLQGALYGYT
TRBV7-2	TRBJ2-7	ASSWKAIYEQY